Reported below is one T cell receptor (beta chain). The data stem from a study of blood T cell repertoires in COVID-19. For the study at large: Spain, Italy and the United States supplied samples that represented acute and convalescent COVID-19.

Original analysis: Amplifying reference gene primers gave estimates of nucleated cell counts. The data were produced by immunoSEQ multiplex PCR, yet TCRdb's version contains in-frame clones alone and is incomplete. V and J calls and clone size are copied from that table; D and trimming were computed from the DNA. The sample includes 250,000 or so clones, approximately 82% of them seen just once. The CDR3 is 14 amino acids. The germline gives CDR1 MNHEY, CDR2 SVGEGT. The ends were cut back, 4 bases at V and 5 bases at J, with 14 bases in the middle. V and J are TRBV6-2 or TRBV6-3 and TRBJ1-1; a weak D match, TRBD1 (5 bases). This sequence originates from a woman aged 80 or over with acute or convalescent COVID-19. The sequencing input was peripheral blood. The CDR3 sequence: CASSLSRVGTEAFF. CDR3 in DNA: TGTGCCAGCAGTTTATCCAGGGTAGGGACTGAAGCTTTCTTT.